The clone carrying this T cell receptor (beta chain) occurred once. What it recognizes is unknown. The sample is drawn from a study of CD8+ T cells in alopecia areata. Study-wide context: Among treated patients, oral tofacitinib was administered at 5 to 10 mg twice daily. Study-level findings and limits: In scalp samples, resident alphabeta T cells of normal skin are also sequenced.

The CDR3 consists of 14 residues. V was shortened by 6 bases and J by 3 bases, with 13 bases between the two germline ends. Per germline, CDR1 MNHEY and CDR2 SVGAGI. Treatment defined: oral pan-JAK inhibitor, 5-10 mg twice daily. RNA, once extracted, was reverse transcribed into cDNA for use as the sequencing template. Generated by immunoSEQ multiplex PCR, the TCRdb table keeps only in-frame clones and is missing some. The data contain about 130,000 clones, 45% to 65% of them singletons. The sequencing here drew on CD8+ T cells sorted from blood, taken at week 4, from a patient treated with tofacitinib. The clonotype was recovered from a human donor with alopecia areata. The V and J genes are TRBV6-5 and TRBJ2-3; D possibly uses TRBD1 or TRBD2 (5 bases each). CDR3 sequence (DNA): TGTGCCAGCAGGGGGGACGCTCGGACAGATACGCAGTATTTT. Its translation: CASRGDARTDTQYF.